This is a list of T cell receptor beta chains from one sample in a study of Ad26.COV2.S vaccination and SARS-CoV-2 variants. Here immunoSEQ multiplex PCR was the method, and the copy in TCRdb shows in-frame clones only, minus some. In the table there are more than 300,000 clones, just over 85% of which are singletons. This specimen consisted of peripheral blood, obtained in a trial of Ad26.COV2.S vaccine versus placebo. Receptor source: a person between 18 and 65 years old who received the Ad26.COV2.S COVID-19 vaccine or a placebo. CDR3s include the opening cysteine and the closing phenylalanine or tryptophan. The D gene is left open where the match is weak. Rows give clone size only sometimes, using once, few, many, or a class for an expanded clone.

>TRBD2|TRBJ2-1|TRBV5-1|17|few
CASRTSGGPFSGNEQFF
TGCGCCAGCAGAACTAGCGGGGGCCCTTTTTCGGGCAATGAGCAGTTCTTC
>TRBD1|TRBJ1-1|TRBV7-9|14|.
CASSQQGADTEAFF
TGTGCCAGCAGCCAGCAGGGGGCAGACACTGAAGCTTTCTTT
>.|TRBJ2-7|TRBV7-2|13|once
CASSQSGYSEQYF
TGTGCCAGCAGCCAATCGGGGTATAGCGAGCAGTACTTC
>.|TRBJ1-5|TRBV2|12|.
CASSGGAQPQHF
TGTGCCAGCAGTGGGGGAGCTCAGCCCCAGCATTTT
>.|TRBJ1-3|TRBV6-6|14|.
CASSPTDSGNTIYF
TGTGCCAGCAGTCCGACGGACTCTGGAAACACCATATATTTT
>.|TRBJ1-2|TRBV11-2|19|.
CASSQLISPGAVGNYGYTF
TGTGCCAGCAGCCAGCTTATATCTCCGGGGGCAGTAGGAAACTATGGCTACACCTTC
>.|TRBJ2-7|TRBV7-2|11|.
CASSYTYEQYF
TGTGCCAGCAGTTATACCTACGAGCAGTACTTC
>.|TRBJ2-7|TRBV2|11|.
CASTNRYEQYF
TGTGCCAGCACAAATCGCTACGAGCAGTACTTC
>.|TRBJ2-3|TRBV19|16|.
CASSKGGRTHTDTQYF
TGTGCCAGTAGTAAGGGGGGGCGTACTCACACAGATACGCAGTATTTT
>.|TRBJ1-5|TRBV30|13|.
CAWSKQGNQPQHF
TGTGCCTGGAGTAAACAGGGCAATCAGCCCCAGCATTTT
>TRBD1|TRBJ2-1|TRBV12-5|20|.
CASGLVYGTGQILGYNEQFF
TGTGCTAGTGGTTTGGTATATGGGACAGGACAAATACTAGGCTACAATGAGCAGTTCTTC
>.|TRBJ1-2|TRBV19|14|.
CASSIGDTDYGYTF
TGTGCCAGTAGTATAGGGGACACTGACTATGGCTACACCTTC
>TRBD1|TRBJ1-2|TRBV11-2|15|.
CASSLAGTGFGGYTF
TGTGCCAGCAGCTTAGCTGGGACAGGGTTCGGTGGCTACACCTTC
>.|TRBJ2-3|TRBV7-9|14|.
CASSLRPTTDTQYF
TGTGCCAGCAGCTTAAGACCGACCACAGATACGCAGTATTTT
>.|TRBJ2-5|TRBV16|15|.
CASSPNRAGQETQYF
TGTGCCAGCAGCCCGAATCGGGCCGGCCAAGAGACCCAGTACTTC
>.|TRBJ2-5|TRBV6-6|16|.
CATRGLGGPFQETQYF
TGTGCCACCAGGGGACTCGGGGGGCCATTTCAAGAGACCCAGTACTTC
>.|TRBJ1-1|TRBV19|13|.
CASSIRGNTEAFF
TGTGCCAGTAGTATCCGAGGGAACACTGAAGCTTTCTTT
>TRBD1|TRBJ1-2|TRBV30|13|.
CAWADRGSDGYTF
TGTGCCTGGGCGGACAGGGGGTCTGATGGCTACACCTTC
>TRBD1|TRBJ1-2|TRBV29-1|15|.
CSVGFGGQGLYGYTF
TGCAGCGTTGGATTCGGGGGACAGGGGCTGTATGGCTACACCTTC
>TRBD1|TRBJ2-2|TRBV2|14|.
CASRGQGDAGELFF
TGTGCCAGCAGGGGACAGGGGGATGCCGGGGAGCTGTTTTTT
>TRBD1|TRBJ2-6|TRBV6-2/TRBV6-3|17|.
CASSSPGTGDGANVLTF
TGTGCCAGCAGCTCTCCCGGGACAGGGGATGGGGCCAACGTCCTGACTTTC
>TRBD2|TRBJ2-3|TRBV9|17|.
CASSVSVAGKVADTQYF
TGTGCCAGCAGCGTATCCGTAGCGGGGAAGGTCGCAGATACGCAGTATTTT
>.|TRBJ1-4|TRBV7-2|15|.
CASSKETGSNEKLFF
TGTGCCAGCAGCAAAGAAACGGGTAGTAATGAAAAACTGTTTTTT
>.|TRBJ2-7|TRBV30|14|.
CAWSGSRDSYEQYF
TGTGCCTGGAGTGGGAGCAGGGACTCCTACGAGCAGTACTTC
>.|TRBJ1-2|TRBV21-1|12|.
CAITGTASGYTF
TGTGCCATCACCGGGACAGCCTCTGGCTACACCTTC
>TRBD1|TRBJ2-2|TRBV7-2|15|.
CASSLETGGIGELFF
TGTGCCAGCAGCCTTGAGACAGGGGGAATCGGGGAGCTGTTTTTT
>.|TRBJ2-6|TRBV4-1|15|.
CASSDEFSGANVLTF
TGCGCCAGCAGTGATGAGTTCTCTGGGGCCAACGTCCTGACTTTC
>.|TRBJ1-3|TRBV30|16|.
CAWSVQGGSSGNTIYF
TGTGCCTGGAGTGTACAGGGAGGGAGCTCTGGAAACACCATATATTTT
>TRBD2|TRBJ2-5|TRBV6-6|15|.
CASSTGTSVWETQYF
TGTGCCAGCAGTACCGGGACTAGCGTCTGGGAGACCCAGTACTTC